Below are 20 T cell receptor beta chains sequenced from a single sample in a study of blood T cells in healthy people across ages. A sample-barcoded 5' primer and a J-beta primer mix were used in a second PCR of about 7 to 12 cycles. TCRdb reprocessed the 5' RACE reads with MiXCR, giving one entry per CDR3 protein. Found here are 700,000 to 900,000 distinct CDR3 sequences, 53% of them singletons; the top ten hold under 50%. The specimen sequenced was blood. These receptor sequences come from a man older than 75 in good health.

The chain has TRBV10-3 and TRBJ2-7; 8 nucleotides align to TRBD1. Trimming at V came to 6 bases and at J to 3 bases, leaving 4 bases not matched to a gene. The CDR3 extends over 13 amino acids. Germline CDR1 and CDR2: ENHRY and SYGVKD. This CDR3 reads CAIRTGGGYEQYF. For the CDR3, the DNA is TGTGCCATCAGAACAGGGGGAGGCTACGAGCAGTACTTC.

V and J are TRBV11-1 and TRBJ2-1; TRBD1 or TRBD2 may be the D gene (6 bases each). With 5 bases removed from V and 10 bases from J, the gap between germline ends came to 18 bases. The CDR3 contains 14 residues. Germline V gene lookup returns CDR1 SGHAT and CDR2 FQDESV (reference sequence). This CDR3 reads CASSPLGGQGEQFF. CDR3 DNA sequence: TGTGCCAGCAGCCCCCTGGGAGGCCAGGGGGAGCAGTTCTTC. The whole variable domain, remainder taken from reference TRBV11-1 and TRBJ2-1, is EAEVAQSPRYKITEKSQAVAFWCDPISGHATLYWYRQILGQGPELLVQFQDESVVDDSQLPKDRFSAERLKGVDSTLKIQPAELGDSAMYLCASSPLGGQGEQFFGPGTRLTVL.

The V call is TRBV29-1, the J call TRBJ2-5; D not resolved. The V gene's germline CDR1 is SQVTM and CDR2 ANQGSEA. Trimming shortened V by 5 bases and J by 7 bases, and 17 bases separated the two germline ends. This CDR3 has 13 residues. Written as DNA, the CDR3 is TGCAGCGTTCGACCCCCGTCAGACCGGACCCAGTACTTC. Amino acid sequence: CSVRPPSDRTQYF.

CDR3 nucleotides: TGTGCCAGCAGCCCCCGGGTGGGGGGATTGACCCATGAGCAGTTCTTC. Amino acids: CASSPRVGGLTHEQFF. The rearrangement links TRBV6-4 to TRBJ2-1; TRBD2 is a possible D gene (6 bases). Germline V gene data show CDR1 as MRHNA and CDR2 as SNTAGT. Trimming removed 6 bases from V and 8 bases from J, with 23 bases in between. The CDR3 consists of 16 residues.

This clonotype was detected only a few times. The chain joins TRBV20-1 to TRBJ1-2; 9 bases fit TRBD1. CDR1 is DFQATT, CDR2 SNEGSKA, per germline (reference sequence). The CDR3 totals 16 residues. J was trimmed by 5 bases and V by 7 bases; bases with no gene match: 17. CDR3: CSVQGQGRAYDYGYTF. The DNA of the CDR3 is TGCAGTGTCCAGGGACAGGGAAGGGCGTACGATTATGGCTACACCTTC.

This clonotype was counted between two and nine times. The V gene is TRBV7-8, the J gene TRBJ2-5; D is ambiguous. The germline CDR1 and CDR2 sequences are SGHVS and FQNEAQ. The CDR3 runs to 15 residues. The V gene lost 3 bases and the J gene lost 5 bases, with 16 bases spanning the gap. The CDR3 here is CASSLRHLFGETQYF. As DNA, the CDR3 is TGTGCCAGCAGCTTGCGGCACCTTTTTGGGGAGACCCAGTACTTC.

The rearrangement links TRBV24-1 to TRBJ2-7; tentative D call: TRBD1 (6 bases). Trimming removed 4 bases from V and 0 bases from J, with 12 bases in between. This CDR3 has 15 residues. Germline-derived CDR1 and CDR2 are KGHDR and SFDVKD. The CDR3 DNA sequence: TGTGCCACCAGTGACTACTCGACAGGCTCCTACGAGCAGTACTTC. This codes for CATSDYSTGSYEQYF.

The chain recombines TRBV10-3 with TRBJ1-2, with D possibly being TRBD1 (5 bases). The CDR3 has 14 amino acids. The germline CDR1 and CDR2 sequences are ENHRY and SYGVKD. V gave up 7 bases and J gave up 3 bases, with 15 bases separating them. The CDR3 loop is CAINERGADYGYTF. CDR3 DNA sequence: TGTGCCATCAATGAAAGGGGCGCTGACTATGGCTACACCTTC.

This clonotype has only a few counts. V usage is TRBV24-1 and J usage is TRBJ2-7, with 14 bases fitting TRBD2. The DNA end lines up better with TRBJ2-5; the J call may be wrong. CDR3 length equals 19 residues. CDR1 is KGHDR and CDR2 is SFDVKD in the germline V gene. CDR3 nucleotide sequence: TGTGCCACCAGTGACCCCACCCGACTAGCGGGAGGGCTCAGAGAGACCCAGTACTTC. Translating gives CATSDPTRLAGGLRETQYF.

The chain joins TRBV2 to TRBJ2-1; D is unclear. With 8 bases removed from V and 7 bases from J, the gap between germline ends came to 9 bases. Germline CDR1 SNHLY, CDR2 FYNNEI. This CDR3 comprises 11 residues. The CDR3 region is CASLQYNEQFF. The CDR3 nucleotides are TGTGCCAGCCTACAGTATAATGAGCAGTTCTTC.

V is TRBV7-6 and J is TRBJ2-5, with unresolved D. The DNA end is a closer match to TRBJ2-7, so the J assignment may be wrong. In germline, CDR1 is SGHVS, CDR2 FNYEAQ. The CDR3 extends over 14 amino acids. In DNA, the CDR3 is TGTGCCAGCAGCTTCGGCGCAGGATCAGGCGAGCAGTACTTC. Amino acids: CASSFGAGSGEQYF.

This clonotype showed up just once. The CDR3 DNA reads TGCGCCAGCAGCGGGGTAACAGGGCACGAGCAGTACTTC. Translated: CASSGVTGHEQYF. This rearrangement joins TRBV5-1 to TRBJ2-7; a possible D gene is TRBD1 (6 bases). The CDR3 spans 13 residues. The germline gives CDR1 SGHRS, CDR2 YFSETQ. Between the trimmed V and J ends, which lost 4 bases and 5 bases, there was a span of 13 bases.

Here the CDR3 reads CSVGTETGGGEKLFF. CDR3 in DNA: TGCAGCGTAGGAACGGAGACAGGAGGAGGGGAAAAACTGTTTTTT. The chain carries TRBV29-1 and TRBJ1-4; D might be TRBD1 (6 bases). The CDR3 length is 15 residues. With 6 bases removed from V and 8 bases from J, the gap between germline ends came to 22 bases. CDR1 is SQVTM, CDR2 ANQGSEA, per germline.

The genes are TRBV4-2 and TRBJ2-1; TRBD1 or TRBD2 may be the D gene (5 bases each). The ends were cut back, 0 bases at V and 0 bases at J, with 9 bases in the middle. This CDR3 spans 16 amino acids. Per the germline V gene, CDR1 is LGHNA and CDR2 is YNFKEQ. Here the CDR3 DNA reads TGTGCCAGCAGCCAAGATAAGGGGAGCTCCTACAATGAGCAGTTCTTC. Encoded protein: CASSQDKGSSYNEQFF.

This chain links TRBV10-3 with TRBJ2-7, with 7 bases matching TRBD2. CDR3 length: 13 amino acids. The junction had 7 bases not matched to a gene; V was cut back by 11 bases and J by 0 bases. Germline V gene sequence: CDR1 ENHRY, CDR2 SYGVKD. The CDR3, as DNA: TGTGCCTCGGGGCGGGAGAACTCCTACGAGCAGTACTTC. Translating gives CASGRENSYEQYF.

The CDR3 DNA reads as TGCGCCAGCAGCCAAGAGGCGGCGAGGAGGAACACTGAAGCTTTCTTT. Translated: CASSQEAARRNTEAFF. The genes are TRBV4-1 and TRBJ1-1; no firm D call. Trimming removed 0 bases from V and 1 base from J, with 12 bases in between. Per the germline V gene, CDR1 is MGHRA and CDR2 is YSYEKL. The CDR3 is 16 amino acids.

This clonotype showed up just a few times. CDR3 region: CASSPGTTTSGTQYF. CDR3 bases: TGCGCCAGCAGCCCCGGGACAACCACCTCGGGGACCCAGTACTTC. The chain joins TRBV5-1 to TRBJ2-5; D is possibly TRBD1 (6 bases). CDR1 SGHRS and CDR2 YFSETQ come from the germline V gene. The CDR3 spans 15 residues. The V gene lost 4 bases and the J gene lost 7 bases, with 20 bases spanning the gap.

The chain couples TRBV7-9 to TRBJ1-2; TRBD1 might be the D (5 bases). The CDR3 has 14 residues. Trimming cost V 3 bases and J 4 bases, with 12 bases left between them. In germline, CDR1 is SEHNR, CDR2 FQNEAQ (reference sequence). The CDR3 sequence is CASSLTGRIYGYTF. The CDR3 nucleotides read TGTGCCAGCAGCTTGACGGGACGGATCTATGGCTACACCTTC.

The chain is built from TRBV24-1 and TRBJ2-3; 11 nucleotides align to TRBD2. V gave up 4 bases and J gave up 4 bases; unmatched junction bases: 3. Germline V gene sequence: CDR1 KGHDR, CDR2 SFDVKD. This CDR3 is built from 15 residues. The CDR3 reads CATSESSGRPDTQYF. In DNA form, the CDR3 reads TGTGCCACCAGTGAATCTAGCGGGAGGCCAGATACGCAGTATTTT.

This chain joins TRBV14 and TRBJ2-3; the D is unclear. V lost 1 base to trimming and J lost 6 bases, with 17 bases between them. This CDR3 is 16 amino acids long. The germline V gene has CDR1 SGHDN and CDR2 FVKESK. CDR3 protein: CASSQGASAWADTQYF. The CDR3 DNA reads TGTGCCAGCAGCCAAGGGGCCAGCGCATGGGCCGATACGCAGTATTTT.